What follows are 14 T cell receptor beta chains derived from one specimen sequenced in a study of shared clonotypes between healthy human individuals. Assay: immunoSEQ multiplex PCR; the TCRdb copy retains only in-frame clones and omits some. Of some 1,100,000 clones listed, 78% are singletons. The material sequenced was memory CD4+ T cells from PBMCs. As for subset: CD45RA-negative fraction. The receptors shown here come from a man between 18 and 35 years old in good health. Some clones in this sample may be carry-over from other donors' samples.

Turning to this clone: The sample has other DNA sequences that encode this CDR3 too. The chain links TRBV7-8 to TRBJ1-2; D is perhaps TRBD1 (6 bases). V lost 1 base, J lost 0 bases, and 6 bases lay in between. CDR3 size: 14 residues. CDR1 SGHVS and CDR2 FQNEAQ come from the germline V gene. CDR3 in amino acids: CASSLGTANYGYTF. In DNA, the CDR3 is TGTGCCAGCAGCTTAGGGACAGCTAACTATGGCTACACCTTC.

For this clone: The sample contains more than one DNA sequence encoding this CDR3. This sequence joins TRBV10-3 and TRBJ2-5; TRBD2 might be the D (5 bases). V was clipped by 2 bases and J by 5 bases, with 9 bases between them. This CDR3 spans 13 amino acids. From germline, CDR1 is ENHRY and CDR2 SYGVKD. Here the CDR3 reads CAISETRGETQYF. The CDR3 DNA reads TGTGCCATCAGTGAGACCCGCGGGGAGACCCAGTACTTC.

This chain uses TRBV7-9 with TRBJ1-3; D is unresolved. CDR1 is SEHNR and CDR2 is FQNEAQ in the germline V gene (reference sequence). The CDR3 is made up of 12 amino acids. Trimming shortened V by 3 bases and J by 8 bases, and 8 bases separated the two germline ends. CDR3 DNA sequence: TGTGCCAGCAGCTTCTCGGGAGACACCATATATTTT. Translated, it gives CASSFSGDTIYF. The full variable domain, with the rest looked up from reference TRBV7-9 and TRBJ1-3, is DTGVSQNPRHKITKRGQNVTFRCDPISEHNRLYWYRQTLGQGPEFLTYFQNEAQLEKSRLLSDRFSAERPKGSFSTLEIQRTEQGDSAMYLCASSFSGDTIYFGEGSWLTVV.

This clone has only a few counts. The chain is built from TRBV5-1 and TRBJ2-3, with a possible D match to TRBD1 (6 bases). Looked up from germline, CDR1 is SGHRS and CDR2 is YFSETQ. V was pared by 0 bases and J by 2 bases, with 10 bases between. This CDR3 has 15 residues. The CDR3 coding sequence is TGCGCCAGCAGCTTGGTTGGGACAAACACAGATACGCAGTATTTT. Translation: CASSLVGTNTDTQYF.

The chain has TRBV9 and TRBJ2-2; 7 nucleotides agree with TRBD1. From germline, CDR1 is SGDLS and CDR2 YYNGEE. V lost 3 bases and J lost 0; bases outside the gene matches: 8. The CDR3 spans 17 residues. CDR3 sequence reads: CASSARGQMSNTGELFF. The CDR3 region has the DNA TGTGCCAGCAGCGCCCGGGGACAGATGTCGAACACCGGGGAGCTGTTTTTT.

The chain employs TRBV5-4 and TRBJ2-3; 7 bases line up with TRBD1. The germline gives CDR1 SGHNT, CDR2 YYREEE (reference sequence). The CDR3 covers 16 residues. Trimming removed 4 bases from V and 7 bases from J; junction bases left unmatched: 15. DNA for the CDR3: TGTGCCAGCAGCGAAGGGGGCCCCAAAGGGATTAATACGCAGTATTTT. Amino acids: CASSEGGPKGINTQYF.

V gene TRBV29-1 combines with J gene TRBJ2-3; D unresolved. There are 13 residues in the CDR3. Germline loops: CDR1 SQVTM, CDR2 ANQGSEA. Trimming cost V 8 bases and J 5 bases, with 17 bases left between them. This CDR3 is CSPKRLLGDTQYF. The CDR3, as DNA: TGCAGCCCGAAGAGGTTATTAGGAGATACGCAGTATTTT.

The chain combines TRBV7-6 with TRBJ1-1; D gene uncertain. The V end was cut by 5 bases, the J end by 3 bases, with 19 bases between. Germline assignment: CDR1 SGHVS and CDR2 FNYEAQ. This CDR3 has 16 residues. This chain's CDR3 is CASSLRRVAGDTEAFF. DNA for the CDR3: TGTGCCAGCAGCCTCCGAAGGGTGGCGGGCGACACTGAAGCTTTCTTT.

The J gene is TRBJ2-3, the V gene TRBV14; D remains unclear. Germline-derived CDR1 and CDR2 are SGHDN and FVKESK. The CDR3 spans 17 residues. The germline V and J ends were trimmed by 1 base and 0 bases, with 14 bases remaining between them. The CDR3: CASSQAGRAISTDTQYF. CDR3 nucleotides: TGTGCCAGCAGCCAAGCCGGCCGGGCGATAAGCACAGATACGCAGTATTTT.

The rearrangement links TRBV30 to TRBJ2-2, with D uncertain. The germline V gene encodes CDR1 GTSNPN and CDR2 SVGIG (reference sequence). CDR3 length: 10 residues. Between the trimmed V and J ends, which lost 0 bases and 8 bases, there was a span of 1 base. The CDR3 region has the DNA TGTGCCTGGAGTGTAGGGGAGCTGTTTTTT. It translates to CAWSVGELFF.

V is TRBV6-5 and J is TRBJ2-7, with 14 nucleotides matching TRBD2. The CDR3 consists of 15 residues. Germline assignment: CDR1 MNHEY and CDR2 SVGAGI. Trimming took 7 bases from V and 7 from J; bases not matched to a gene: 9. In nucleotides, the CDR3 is TGTGCCAGCAATCCCGGGACTAGCGGGAGTCAAGAGCAGTACTTC. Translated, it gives CASNPGTSGSQEQYF.

The CDR3 spells CAWSVGGRGEKLFF. The CDR3 bases are TGTGCCTGGAGTGTAGGGGGGAGAGGCGAAAAACTGTTTTTT. V is TRBV30 and J is TRBJ1-4, with D perhaps TRBD1 (6 bases). Germline lookup yields CDR1 GTSNPN and CDR2 SVGIG (reference sequence). The CDR3 extends over 14 amino acids. The germline V and J ends were trimmed by 0 bases and 8 bases, with 13 bases remaining between them.

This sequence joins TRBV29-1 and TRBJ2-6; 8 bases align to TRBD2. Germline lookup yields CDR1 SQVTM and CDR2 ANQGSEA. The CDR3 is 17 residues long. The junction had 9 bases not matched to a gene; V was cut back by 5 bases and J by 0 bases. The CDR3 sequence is CSVSLAGRSSGANVLTF. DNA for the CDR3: TGCAGCGTTTCCCTAGCGGGCCGGAGCTCTGGGGCCAACGTCCTGACTTTC.

The CDR3 DNA reads as TGTGCCAGCAGCTTCGCACAGCCTACAACTAATGAAAAACTGTTTTTT. Translated: CASSFAQPTTNEKLFF. The genes are TRBV5-5 and TRBJ1-4; D not certain. CDR3 size: 16 residues. The V and J ends lost 2 bases and 0 bases respectively, with 11 bases between them. Per germline, CDR1 SGHKS and CDR2 YYEKEE (reference sequence).